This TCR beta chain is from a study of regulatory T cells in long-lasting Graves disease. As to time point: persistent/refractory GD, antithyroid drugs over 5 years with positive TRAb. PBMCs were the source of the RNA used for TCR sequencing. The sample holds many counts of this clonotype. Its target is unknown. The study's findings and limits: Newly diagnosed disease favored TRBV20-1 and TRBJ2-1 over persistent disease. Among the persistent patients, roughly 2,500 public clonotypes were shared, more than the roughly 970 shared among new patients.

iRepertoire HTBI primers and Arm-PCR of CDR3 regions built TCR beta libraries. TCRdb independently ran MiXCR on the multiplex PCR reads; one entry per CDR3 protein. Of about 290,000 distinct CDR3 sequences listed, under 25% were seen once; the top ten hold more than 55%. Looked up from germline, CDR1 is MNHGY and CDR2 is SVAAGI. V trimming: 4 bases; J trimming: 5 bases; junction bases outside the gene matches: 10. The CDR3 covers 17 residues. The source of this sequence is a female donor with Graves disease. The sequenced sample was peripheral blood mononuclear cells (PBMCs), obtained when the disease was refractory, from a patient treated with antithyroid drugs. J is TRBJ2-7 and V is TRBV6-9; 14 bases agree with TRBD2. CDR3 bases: TGTGCCAGCAGTTGGGCGGGACTAGCGGGAGCGGGCGACGAGCAGTACTTC. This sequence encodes CASSWAGLAGAGDEQYF.